These 30 T cell receptor beta chains were all obtained from the same sample, sequenced in a study of blood T cell repertoires in COVID-19 (dated by TCRdb to the early 2020s). Library preparation used the immunoSEQ multiplex PCR assay. TCRdb stores this immuneACCESS table with in-frame sequences only. Part of the clones is absent; in the studies checked, under half of the shortfall reflects unresolved V genes, and no reason is known for the rest. Counted in this sample were roughly 380,000 clones; approximately 90% of them appeared once. Approximately 1.5% of the sample goes to the ten largest clones. The sequenced material came from peripheral blood. The receptors come from a woman between 40 and 55 years old with COVID-19, enrolled during active disease.

The V and J genes are TRBV18 and TRBJ1-2, with TRBD1 as a possible D gene (6 bases). Trimming took 6 bases from V and 3 from J, leaving 17 bases between them. This CDR3 has 15 amino acids. Per the germline V gene, CDR1 is KGHSH and CDR2 is LQKENI. The CDR3: CASSSSQGNDYGYTF. DNA of the CDR3: TGTGCCAGCTCTTCGTCCCAGGGGAATGACTATGGCTACACCTTC.

The J gene is TRBJ2-1, the V gene TRBV12-3 or TRBV12-4, with TRBD1 matching over 8 bases. This CDR3 region has 13 residues. Trimming removed 7 bases from V and 6 bases from J; junction bases left unmatched: 5. The CDR3 reads CASTPDRANEQFF. CDR3 in DNA: TGTGCCAGCACCCCGGACAGGGCCAATGAGCAGTTCTTC.

The chain links TRBV4-3 to TRBJ1-1, with D possibly being TRBD1 (5 bases). The CDR3 is 14 residues long. The germline V and J ends were trimmed by 0 bases and 2 bases, with 7 bases remaining between them. Germline CDR1 reads LGHNA; CDR2 reads YSLEER. The CDR3 sequence: CASSQEGTNTEAFF. DNA of the CDR3: TGCGCCAGCAGCCAAGAGGGGACTAACACTGAAGCTTTCTTT.

In this sample, this clone turned up once. The CDR3 DNA follows: TGTGCCAGTAGTACGTTACTAGGGCAGCCCCAGCATTTT. As protein: CASSTLLGQPQHF. J is TRBJ1-5 and V is TRBV19, with D uncertain. The V and J ends lost 4 bases and 7 bases respectively, with 11 bases between them. This CDR3 region has 13 residues. Per germline, CDR1 LNHDA and CDR2 SQIVND (reference sequence).

This clone was seen once. The chain joins TRBV6-6 to TRBJ2-5; unclear D gene. Per the germline V gene, CDR1 is MNHNY and CDR2 is SVGAGI (reference sequence). Trimming removed 5 bases at V and 5 bases at J, with 12 bases between. The CDR3 loop spans 13 amino acids. The CDR3 here is CASSPGSRETQYF. The CDR3 DNA reads as TGTGCCAGCAGTCCGGGTTCCCGGGAGACCCAGTACTTC.

This clone was observed once. V gene TRBV7-2 combines with J gene TRBJ1-2, with D possibly being TRBD1 (5 bases). Germline V lookup: CDR1 SGHTA, CDR2 FQGNSA. V lost 1 base and J lost 3, with 18 bases in between. This CDR3 is 17 amino acids long. The chain's CDR3 is CASSLERGREGDYGYTF. The CDR3 DNA sequence: TGTGCCAGCAGCTTAGAAAGGGGCAGGGAAGGAGACTATGGCTACACCTTC. Using reference TRBV7-2 and TRBJ1-2 for the parts outside the CDR3, the full variable domain is GAGVSQSPSNKVTEKGKDVELRCDPISGHTALYWYRQSLGQGLEFLIYFQGNSAPDKSGLPSDRFSAERTGGSVSTLTIQRTQQEDSAVYLCASSLERGREGDYGYTFGSGTRLTVV.

The chain couples TRBV28 to TRBJ1-5; D is uncertain. Trimming left V 10 bases short and J 2 bases short, with 9 bases between. This CDR3 contains 12 residues. Germline loops: CDR1 MDHEN, CDR2 SYDVKM. CDR3: CAISVRNQPQHF. The CDR3 coding sequence is TGTGCCATCTCAGTTCGCAATCAGCCCCAGCATTTT.

This clone is a singleton in its sample. The rearrangement joins TRBV7-2 to TRBJ2-2; TRBD1 matches at 11 bases. This CDR3 contains 15 residues. J was trimmed by 6 bases and V by 3 bases; bases with no gene match: 3. Germline V gene data show CDR1 as SGHTA and CDR2 as FQGNSA. Here the CDR3 DNA reads TGTGCCAGCAGCTTCCTGGGACAGGGGGCCGGGGAGCTGTTTTTT. Its translation: CASSFLGQGAGELFF. The full variable domain, completed using reference TRBV7-2 and TRBJ2-2, is GAGVSQSPSNKVTEKGKDVELRCDPISGHTALYWYRQSLGQGLEFLIYFQGNSAPDKSGLPSDRFSAERTGGSVSTLTIQRTQQEDSAVYLCASSFLGQGAGELFFGEGSRLTVL.

V gene TRBV10-3 combines with J gene TRBJ2-7; perhaps TRBD1 as D (6 bases). The CDR3 consists of 13 residues. Germline CDR1 ENHRY, CDR2 SYGVKD. V was clipped by 5 bases and J by 1 base, with 9 bases between them. This CDR3 reads CAISFTGSYEQYF. DNA for the CDR3: TGTGCCATCAGTTTTACAGGGTCCTACGAGCAGTACTTC.

This chain joins TRBV7-9 and TRBJ1-2, with D perhaps matching TRBD1 (5 bases). Germline V gene sequence: CDR1 SEHNR, CDR2 FQNEAQ (reference sequence). The CDR3 is 12 residues long. Trimming took 2 bases from V and 6 from J, leaving 7 bases between them. This CDR3 is CASSLKGHGYTF. In DNA, the CDR3 is TGTGCCAGCAGCTTAAAGGGGCATGGCTACACCTTC.

This clone has only a few counts. The genes are TRBV28 and TRBJ2-1; 8 bases are shared with TRBD2. With 7 bases clipped from V and 3 bases from J, the junction kept 8 bases outside the gene matches. The CDR3 totals 15 residues. The germline gives CDR1 MDHEN, CDR2 SYDVKM. The CDR3 reads CASNPGGGNYNEQFF. DNA of the CDR3: TGTGCCAGCAACCCCGGGGGGGGGAACTACAATGAGCAGTTCTTC.

This rearrangement joins TRBV7-2 to TRBJ2-2, with 12 bases matching TRBD1. Germline V CDR1 and CDR2: SGHTA, FQGNSA. V lost 3 bases, J lost 3 bases, and 5 bases stayed unmatched. This CDR3 contains 17 residues. This chain's CDR3 is CASSLRGTGGDTGELFF. The CDR3 nucleotides read TGTGCCAGCAGCTTGAGGGGGACAGGGGGCGACACCGGGGAGCTGTTTTTT.

This clone is a singleton in its sample. This sequence joins TRBV5-4 and TRBJ1-4; 8 nucleotides match TRBD1. CDR1 is SGHNT, CDR2 YYREEE, per germline (reference sequence). This CDR3 region has 15 residues. The J segment lost 7 bases and the V segment lost 3 bases, leaving 8 bases of the junction unmatched. The CDR3: CASSSTGGIGEKLFF. CDR3 sequence (DNA): TGTGCCAGCAGCTCAACAGGGGGAATAGGTGAAAAACTGTTTTTT.

The CDR3 is CASSLSTDYGYTF. The CDR3 DNA reads TGTGCCAGCAGCTTATCGACAGACTATGGCTACACCTTC. This sequence joins TRBV7-2 and TRBJ1-2, with D possibly TRBD1 on 5 matching bases. Germline loops: CDR1 SGHTA, CDR2 FQGNSA. This CDR3 is 13 amino acids long. Trimming stripped 2 bases from V and 3 bases from J, with 7 bases between. Complete variable domain (other parts from reference TRBV7-2 and TRBJ1-2): GAGVSQSPSNKVTEKGKDVELRCDPISGHTALYWYRQSLGQGLEFLIYFQGNSAPDKSGLPSDRFSAERTGGSVSTLTIQRTQQEDSAVYLCASSLSTDYGYTFGSGTRLTVV.

V usage is TRBV6-4 and J usage is TRBJ1-5; weak D call: TRBD1 (5 bases). The germline CDR1 and CDR2 sequences are MRHNA and SNTAGT. This CDR3 comprises 16 residues. V lost 3 bases to trimming and J lost 2 bases, with 14 bases between them. The CDR3 sequence is CASSEDQGRGNQPQHF. The CDR3 DNA reads TGTGCCAGCAGTGAAGATCAGGGAAGGGGCAATCAGCCCCAGCATTTT.

The rearrangement uses TRBV27 and TRBJ1-1, with D maybe TRBD1 (5 bases). The germline CDR1 and CDR2 sequences are MNHEY and SMNVEV (reference sequence). The length of the CDR3 is 14 residues. The V end was cut by 6 bases, the J end by 1 base, with 12 bases between. The CDR3 nucleotides are TGTGCCAGCAGACTTATCGACAGGAACACTGAAGCTTTCTTT. Its protein product is CASRLIDRNTEAFF.

V is TRBV6-6 and J is TRBJ2-5; D is undetermined. Germline CDR1 is MNHNY and CDR2 is SVGAGI (reference sequence). The CDR3 totals 14 residues. V lost 8 bases to trimming and J lost 6 bases, with 19 bases between them. The CDR3 region has the DNA TGTGCCAGCCAAGAGTTTGCCGGTAGTAAGACCCAGTACTTC. Its protein is CASQEFAGSKTQYF.

Worth noting for this clone: Within the sample, other DNA sequences also encode this same CDR3. This chain connects TRBV11-3 to TRBJ1-4; D gene unclear. V lost 5 bases and J 7 bases, leaving 11 bases between the germline ends. The V gene's germline CDR1 is SGHNT and CDR2 YENEEA. CDR3 size: 13 residues. In nucleotides, the CDR3 is TGTGCCAGCAGCCGCACGCGGGGTGAAAAACTGTTTTTT. It translates to CASSRTRGEKLFF.

The chain couples TRBV2 to TRBJ1-6, with 12 bases aligning to TRBD1. The CDR3 has 19 amino acids. The V gene end was trimmed by 4 bases and the J gene end by 2 bases; junction bases not matched to a gene: 9. CDR1 is SNHLY, CDR2 FYNNEI, per germline. CDR3 region: CASSVPGQGARPYNSPLHF. As DNA, the CDR3 is TGTGCCAGCAGTGTACCGGGACAGGGGGCGCGCCCCTATAATTCACCCCTCCACTTT.

The genes are TRBV29-1 and TRBJ1-2; TRBD1 matches at 9 bases. V was pared by 8 bases and J by 3 bases, with 4 bases of the junction left unmatched. The CDR3 is made up of 12 amino acids. The germline V gene encodes CDR1 SQVTM and CDR2 ANQGSEA. Here the CDR3 DNA reads TGCAGCATCCGGACAGGGGACTATGGCTACACCTTC. Amino acids: CSIRTGDYGYTF.

The rearrangement links TRBV7-2 to TRBJ1-3, with D perhaps matching TRBD1 (5 bases). CDR1 SGHTA and CDR2 FQGNSA come from the germline V gene. The CDR3 sequence is 13 residues long. V lost 3 bases and J lost 5, with 8 bases in between. The CDR3 reads CASSLGGRNTIYF. The CDR3, as DNA: TGTGCCAGCAGCTTGGGGGGACGAAACACCATATATTTT.

This rearrangement joins TRBV27 to TRBJ1-4; 7 positions match TRBD1. The junction had 7 bases not matched to a gene; V was cut back by 1 base and J by 8 bases. Germline V gene sequence: CDR1 MNHEY, CDR2 SMNVEV (reference sequence). This CDR3 has 15 amino acids. CDR3 DNA: TGTGCCAGCAGTTTATATGTAGGGGGCCACGAAAAACTGTTTTTT. It specifies CASSLYVGGHEKLFF.

The chain carries TRBV14 and TRBJ2-1; 8 bases agree with TRBD2. The junction had 7 bases not matched to a gene; V was cut back by 1 base and J by 5 bases. Germline CDR1 and CDR2: SGHDN and FVKESK. The CDR3 consists of 16 residues. CDR3 sequence: CASSQGSGRSNNEQFF. Here the CDR3 DNA reads TGTGCCAGCAGCCAAGGAAGCGGGAGATCCAACAATGAGCAGTTCTTC.

CDR3 residues: CASKPDWGRGTDTQYF. The CDR3 DNA follows: TGTGCCAGTAAGCCCGATTGGGGCCGAGGCACAGATACGCAGTATTTT. The chain is built from TRBV19 and TRBJ2-3; a weak D match, TRBD1 (5 bases). The CDR3 has 16 residues. The V and J ends lost 7 bases and 1 base respectively, with 18 bases between them. Germline CDR1 LNHDA, CDR2 SQIVND (reference sequence).

This sequence joins TRBV20-1 and TRBJ1-4; 9 bases fit TRBD1. The CDR3 runs 17 residues. Losses at the gene ends were 3 bases for V and 8 bases for J; bases not matched to a gene: 16. Germline-derived CDR1 and CDR2 are DFQATT and SNEGSKA (reference sequence). The CDR3 here is CSASIPGQGGSGEKLFF. DNA for the CDR3: TGCAGTGCTAGTATCCCGGGACAGGGTGGGTCGGGCGAAAAACTGTTTTTT.

The J gene is TRBJ2-2, the V gene TRBV29-1, with 8 nucleotides matching TRBD2. This CDR3 region has 14 residues. With 4 bases clipped from V and 4 bases from J, the junction kept 5 bases outside the gene matches. Germline values: CDR1 SQVTM, CDR2 ANQGSEA. The DNA of the CDR3 is TGCAGCGTTGGGCCCGCGGGAGGCACCGGGGAGCTGTTTTTT. Translating gives CSVGPAGGTGELFF.

The J gene is TRBJ1-2, the V gene TRBV7-3, with 9 bases matching TRBD1. Trimming removed 5 bases from V and 5 bases from J; junction bases left unmatched: 3. The germline gives CDR1 SGHTA, CDR2 FQGTGA. This CDR3 contains 13 residues. Here the CDR3 reads CASSHGQGYGYTF. The CDR3 DNA sequence: TGTGCCAGCAGCCATGGACAGGGGTATGGCTACACCTTC.

The chain joins TRBV27 to TRBJ2-7; 11 nucleotides agree with TRBD1. The germline CDR1 and CDR2 sequences are MNHEY and SMNVEV (reference sequence). Trimming took 1 base from V and 6 from J; bases not matched to a gene: 5. CDR3 length equals 15 residues. The CDR3 DNA reads as TGTGCCAGCAGTTTATATGGGACAGGGGGGCTCGAGCAGTACTTC. It translates to CASSLYGTGGLEQYF.

The rearrangement links TRBV5-1 to TRBJ1-3; D gene unclear. Germline V gene sequence: CDR1 SGHRS, CDR2 YFSETQ. The CDR3 runs 16 residues. Trimming pared 4 bases from V and 4 bases from J, leaving 18 bases between. The CDR3 DNA sequence: TGCGCCAGCAGCCTGTCGACACCAATAAGCGGAAACACCATATATTTT. The encoded protein is CASSLSTPISGNTIYF. The full variable domain, its missing parts supplied by reference TRBV5-1 and TRBJ1-3, is KAGVTQTPRYLIKTRGQQVTLSCSPISGHRSVSWYQQTPGQGLQFLFEYFSETQRNKGNFPGRFSGRQFSNSRSEMNVSTLELGDSALYLCASSLSTPISGNTIYFGEGSWLTVV.

The table lists this clone with a few counts. The rearrangement uses TRBV5-6 and TRBJ2-1; the match to TRBD1 covers 8 bases. V was clipped by 5 bases and J by 4 bases; unmatched bases: 8. The germline CDR1 and CDR2 sequences are SGHDT and YYEEEE. The CDR3 length is 15 residues. CDR3 nucleotides: TGTGCCAGCAGTTATACCGGGACAGGATACAATGAGCAGTTCTTC. The encoded protein is CASSYTGTGYNEQFF.